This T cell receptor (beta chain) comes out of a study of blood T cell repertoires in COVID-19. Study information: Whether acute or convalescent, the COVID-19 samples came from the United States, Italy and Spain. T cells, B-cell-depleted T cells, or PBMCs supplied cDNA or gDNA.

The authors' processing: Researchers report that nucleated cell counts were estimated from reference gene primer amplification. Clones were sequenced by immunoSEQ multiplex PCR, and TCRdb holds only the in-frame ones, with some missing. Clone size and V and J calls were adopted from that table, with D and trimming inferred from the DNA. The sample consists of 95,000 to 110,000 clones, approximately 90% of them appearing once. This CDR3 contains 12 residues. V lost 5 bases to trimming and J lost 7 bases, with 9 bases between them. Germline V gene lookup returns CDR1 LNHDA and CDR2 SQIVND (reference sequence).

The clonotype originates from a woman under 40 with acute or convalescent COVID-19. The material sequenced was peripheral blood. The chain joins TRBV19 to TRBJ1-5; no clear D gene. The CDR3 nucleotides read TGTGCCAGTAGTTGGTTGGGCCAGCCCCAGCATTTT. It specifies CASSWLGQPQHF. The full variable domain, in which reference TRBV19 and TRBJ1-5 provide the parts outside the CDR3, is DGGITQSPKYLFRKEGQNVTLSCEQNLNHDAMYWYRQDPGQGLRLIYYSQIVNDFQKGDIAEGYSVSREKKESFPLTVTSAQKNPTAFYLCASSWLGQPQHFGDGTRLSIL.